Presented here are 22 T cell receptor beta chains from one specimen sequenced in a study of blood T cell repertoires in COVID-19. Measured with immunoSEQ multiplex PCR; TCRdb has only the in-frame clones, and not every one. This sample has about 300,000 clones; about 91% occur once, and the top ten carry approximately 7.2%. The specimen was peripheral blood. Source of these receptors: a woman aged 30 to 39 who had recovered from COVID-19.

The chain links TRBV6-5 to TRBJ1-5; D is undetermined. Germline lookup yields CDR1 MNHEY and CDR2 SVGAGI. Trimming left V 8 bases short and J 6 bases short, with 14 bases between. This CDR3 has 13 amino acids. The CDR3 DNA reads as TGTGCCAGCCGAGGGCAGGTCGGTCAGCCCCAGCATTTT. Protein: CASRGQVGQPQHF.

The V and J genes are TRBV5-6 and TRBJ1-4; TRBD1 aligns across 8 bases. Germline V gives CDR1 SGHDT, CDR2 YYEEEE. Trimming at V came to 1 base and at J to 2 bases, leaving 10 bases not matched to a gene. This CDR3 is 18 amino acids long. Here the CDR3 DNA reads TGTGCCAGCAGCTTGTTGAGACAGGGGAGTTCGACTAATGAAAAACTGTTTTTT. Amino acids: CASSLLRQGSSTNEKLFF.

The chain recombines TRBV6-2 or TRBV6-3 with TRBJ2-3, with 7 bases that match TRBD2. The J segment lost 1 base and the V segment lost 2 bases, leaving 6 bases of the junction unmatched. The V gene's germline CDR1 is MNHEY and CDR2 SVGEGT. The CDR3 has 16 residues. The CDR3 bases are TGTGCCAGCAGTTACCGCGGGGGAAAACGCACAGATACGCAGTATTTT. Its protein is CASSYRGGKRTDTQYF.

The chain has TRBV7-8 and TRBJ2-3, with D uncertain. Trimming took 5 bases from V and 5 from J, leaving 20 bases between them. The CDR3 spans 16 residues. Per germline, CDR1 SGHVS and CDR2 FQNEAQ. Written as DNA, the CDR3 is TGTGCCAGCAGCGTAGTCGGGTCGGCTGGTGGAGATACGCAGTATTTT. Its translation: CASSVVGSAGGDTQYF. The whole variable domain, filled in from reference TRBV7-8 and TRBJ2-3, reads GAGVSQSPRYKVAKRGQDVALRCDPISGHVSLFWYQQALGQGPEFLTYFQNEAQLDKSGLPSDRFFAERPEGSVSTLKIQRTQQEDSAVYLCASSVVGSAGGDTQYFGPGTRLTVL.

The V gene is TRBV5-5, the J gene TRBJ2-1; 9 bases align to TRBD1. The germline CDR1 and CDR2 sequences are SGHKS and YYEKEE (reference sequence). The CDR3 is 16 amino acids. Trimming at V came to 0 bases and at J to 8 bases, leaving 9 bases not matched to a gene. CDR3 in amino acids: CASSLGVTGGLDEQFF. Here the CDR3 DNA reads TGTGCCAGCAGCTTGGGTGTGACAGGGGGTTTGGATGAGCAGTTCTTC.

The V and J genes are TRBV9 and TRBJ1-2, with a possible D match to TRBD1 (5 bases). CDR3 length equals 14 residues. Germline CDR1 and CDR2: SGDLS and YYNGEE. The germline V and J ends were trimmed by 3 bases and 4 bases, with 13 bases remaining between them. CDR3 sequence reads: CASSASQGAYGYTF. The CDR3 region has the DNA TGTGCCAGCAGCGCCAGCCAAGGGGCCTATGGCTACACCTTC.

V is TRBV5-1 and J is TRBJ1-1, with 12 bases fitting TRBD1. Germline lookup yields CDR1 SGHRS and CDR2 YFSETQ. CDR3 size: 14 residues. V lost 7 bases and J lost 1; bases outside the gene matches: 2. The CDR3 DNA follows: TGCGCCAGCGGGACAGGGGGCCCGAACACTGAAGCTTTCTTT. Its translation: CASGTGGPNTEAFF.

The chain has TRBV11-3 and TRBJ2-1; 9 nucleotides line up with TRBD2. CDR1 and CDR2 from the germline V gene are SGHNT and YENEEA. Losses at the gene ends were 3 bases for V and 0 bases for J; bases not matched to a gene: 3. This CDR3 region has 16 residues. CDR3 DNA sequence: TGTGCCAGCAGCTTGCGGGGGGGCAGCTCCTACAATGAGCAGTTCTTC. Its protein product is CASSLRGGSSYNEQFF.

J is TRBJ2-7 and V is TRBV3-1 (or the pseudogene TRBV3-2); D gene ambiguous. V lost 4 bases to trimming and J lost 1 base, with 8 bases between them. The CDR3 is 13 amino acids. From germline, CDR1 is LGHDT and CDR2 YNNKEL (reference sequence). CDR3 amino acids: CASSPTLSYEQYF. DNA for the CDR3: TGTGCCAGCAGCCCGACACTTTCCTACGAGCAGTACTTC.

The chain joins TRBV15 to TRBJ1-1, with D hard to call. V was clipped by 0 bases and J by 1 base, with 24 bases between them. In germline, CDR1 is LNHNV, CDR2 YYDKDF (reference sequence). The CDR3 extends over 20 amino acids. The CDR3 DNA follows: TGTGCCACCAGCAGAGATATCCCCCGCGGGTCTATTCGAGGGAACACTGAAGCTTTCTTT. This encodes CATSRDIPRGSIRGNTEAFF.

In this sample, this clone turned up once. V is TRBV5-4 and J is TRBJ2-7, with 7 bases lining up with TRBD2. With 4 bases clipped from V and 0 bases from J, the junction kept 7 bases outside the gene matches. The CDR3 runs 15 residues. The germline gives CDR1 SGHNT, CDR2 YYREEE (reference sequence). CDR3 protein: CASSDRAGSSYEQYF. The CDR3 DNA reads TGTGCCAGCAGCGATAGAGCGGGGAGCTCCTACGAGCAGTACTTC.

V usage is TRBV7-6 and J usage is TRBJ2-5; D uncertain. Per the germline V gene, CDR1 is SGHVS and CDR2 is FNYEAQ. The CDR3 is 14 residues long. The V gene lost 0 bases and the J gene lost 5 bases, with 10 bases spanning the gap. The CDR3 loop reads CASSLATFGETQYF. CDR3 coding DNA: TGTGCCAGCAGCTTAGCGACTTTCGGGGAGACCCAGTACTTC.

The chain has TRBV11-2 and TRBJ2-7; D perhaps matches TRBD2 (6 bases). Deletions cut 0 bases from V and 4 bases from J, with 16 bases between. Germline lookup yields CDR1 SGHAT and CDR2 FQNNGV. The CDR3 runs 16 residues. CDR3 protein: CASSLDRLAGMYEQYF. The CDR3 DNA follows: TGTGCCAGCAGCTTAGACCGATTGGCGGGGATGTACGAGCAGTACTTC.

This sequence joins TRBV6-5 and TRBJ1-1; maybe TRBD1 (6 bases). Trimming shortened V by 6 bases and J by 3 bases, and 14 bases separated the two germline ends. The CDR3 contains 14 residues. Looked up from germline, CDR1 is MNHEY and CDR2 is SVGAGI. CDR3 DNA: TGTGCCAGCAGACCCTACGGACAGCACACTGAAGCTTTCTTT. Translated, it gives CASRPYGQHTEAFF.

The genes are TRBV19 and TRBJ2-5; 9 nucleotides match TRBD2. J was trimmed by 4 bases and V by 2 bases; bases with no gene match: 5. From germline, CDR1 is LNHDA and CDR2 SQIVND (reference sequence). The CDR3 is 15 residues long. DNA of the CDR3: TGTGCCAGTAGTATACTAGCGGGGAGTCGAGAGACCCAGTACTTC. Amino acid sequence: CASSILAGSRETQYF.

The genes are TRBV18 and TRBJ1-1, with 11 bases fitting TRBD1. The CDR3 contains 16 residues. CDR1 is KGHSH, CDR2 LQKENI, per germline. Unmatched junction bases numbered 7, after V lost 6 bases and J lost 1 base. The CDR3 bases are TGTGCCAGCTCTTGGGGACAGGGGGTATCGAACACTGAAGCTTTCTTT. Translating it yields CASSWGQGVSNTEAFF.

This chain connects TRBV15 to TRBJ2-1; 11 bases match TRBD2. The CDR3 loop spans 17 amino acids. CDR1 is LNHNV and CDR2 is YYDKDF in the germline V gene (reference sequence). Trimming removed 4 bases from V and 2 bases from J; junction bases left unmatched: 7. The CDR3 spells CATSTGSGGETYNEQFF. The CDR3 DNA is TGTGCCACCAGCACCGGTAGCGGGGGGGAGACCTACAATGAGCAGTTCTTC.

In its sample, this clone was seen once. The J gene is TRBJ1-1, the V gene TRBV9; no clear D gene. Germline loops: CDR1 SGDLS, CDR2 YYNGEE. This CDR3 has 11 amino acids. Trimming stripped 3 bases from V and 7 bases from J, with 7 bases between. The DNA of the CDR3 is TGTGCCAGCAGCGCCGGAGGTGAAGCTTTCTTT. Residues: CASSAGGEAFF.

In DNA, the CDR3 is TGCGCCAGCAGCTTGCTACAGGGAACCAATGAGCAGTTCTTC. Residues: CASSLLQGTNEQFF. V is TRBV5-1 and J is TRBJ2-1, with a possible D match to TRBD1 (6 bases). From germline, CDR1 is SGHRS and CDR2 YFSETQ. V was clipped by 1 base and J by 6 bases, with 11 bases between them. The CDR3 has 14 residues.

The CDR3 coding sequence is TGTGCCAGCCCTGGGAGCGGGGGAATGAACACCGGGGAGCTGTTTTTT. Encoded protein: CASPGSGGMNTGELFF. The chain employs TRBV7-2 and TRBJ2-2, with TRBD2 identical over 8 bases. With 8 bases clipped from V and 1 base from J, the junction kept 9 bases outside the gene matches. This CDR3 spans 16 amino acids. The germline V gene has CDR1 SGHTA and CDR2 FQGNSA.

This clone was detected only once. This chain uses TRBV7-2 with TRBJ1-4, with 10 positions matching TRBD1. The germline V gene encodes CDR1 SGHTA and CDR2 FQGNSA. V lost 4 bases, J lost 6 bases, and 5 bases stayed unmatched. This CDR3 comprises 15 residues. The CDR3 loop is CASSYGTGAYEKLFF. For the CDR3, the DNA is TGTGCCAGCAGCTACGGGACAGGGGCGTATGAAAAACTGTTTTTT.

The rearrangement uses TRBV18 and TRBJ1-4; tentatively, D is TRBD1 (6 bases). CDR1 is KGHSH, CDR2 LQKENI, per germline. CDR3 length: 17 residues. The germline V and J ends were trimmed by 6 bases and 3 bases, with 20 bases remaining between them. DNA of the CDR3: TGTGCCAGCTCGAGGGTGGCCCAGGGACACCCTAATGAAAAACTGTTTTTT. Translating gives CASSRVAQGHPNEKLFF. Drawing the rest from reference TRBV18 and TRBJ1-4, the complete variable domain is NAGVMQNPRHLVRRRGQEARLRCSPMKGHSHVYWYRQLPEEGLKFMVYLQKENIIDESGMPKERFSAEFPKEGPSILRIQQVVRGDSAAYFCASSRVAQGHPNEKLFFGSGTQLSVL.